The rows below give T cell receptor beta chains drawn from one sample of a study of blood T cells in healthy people across ages. TCRdb fed the 5' RACE reads into MiXCR, producing one record per CDR3 protein. The sample shows under 850,000 distinct CDR3 sequences, 30% to 45% of them seen only once. Material: blood. The receptor set was obtained from a man aged 18 to 30 in good health. Each CDR3 is given with its conserved first and last residue. Each record gives: J gene, D gene, clone size, V gene, CDR3 DNA, CDR3 protein. The D gene is left open where the match is weak. Not all rows give a size; the values are once, few, many and, for expanded clones, a class.

TRBJ1-1,TRBD1,few,TRBV7-3,TGTGCCAGCAGCTTAAGCCCTGGATCTGACAGGGAAGGCACTGAAGCTTTCTTT,CASSLSPGSDREGTEAFF
TRBJ2-1,-,few,TRBV12-5,TGTGCTAGTGGTTTGGACAGCAAGTACTCCTACAATGAGCAGTTCTTC,CASGLDSKYSYNEQFF
TRBJ2-5,TRBD1,-,TRBV12-3/TRBV12-4,TGTGCCAGCAGCCATTACGGGACAGCAAAAGAGACCCAGTACTTC,CASSHYGTAKETQYF
TRBJ2-7,-,-,TRBV7-2,TGTGCCACCCTCTCGGACAGCTCCTACGAGCAGTACTTC,CATLSDSSYEQYF
TRBJ1-2,-,many,TRBV7-9,TGTGCCAGCGGCCAACAGGGCTATGGCTACACCTTC,CASGQQGYGYTF
TRBJ1-2,-,once,TRBV7-2,TGTACCAGCAGCCTCGGGATTTATGGCTACACCTTC,CTSSLGIYGYTF
TRBJ2-7,-,-,TRBV15,TGTGCCACCAGCAGAGATCTCATGCAGTCAGTCAATGAGCAGTACTTC,CATSRDLMQSVNEQYF
TRBJ2-5,TRBD1,-,TRBV20-1,TGCAGTGCCGGGACAGGGGCGAGGGAGACCCAGTACTTC,CSAGTGARETQYF
TRBJ2-7,TRBD2,few,TRBV20-1,TGCAGTGCCCGGACTAGCGGGAACTACAATGAGCAGTACTTC,CSARTSGNYNEQYF
TRBJ2-5,-,-,TRBV7-2,TGTGCCAGCAGCTTAAGGACAGAGGAACCCCAAGAGACCCAGTACTTC,CASSLRTEEPQETQYF
TRBJ1-2,TRBD1,many,TRBV25-1,TGTGCCAGCAGTCCCCCACGGGCAGGGGGAGACTATGGCTACACCTTC,CASSPPRAGGDYGYTF
TRBJ1-2,TRBD1,-,TRBV20-1,TGCAGTGCTCTCTCGGGGACAGCTAACTATGGCTACACCTTC,CSALSGTANYGYTF
TRBJ2-4,-,many,TRBV6-6,TGTGCCAGCAGTGCCCGCCCTACAGGATGGGAGGACATTCAGTACTTC,CASSARPTGWEDIQYF
TRBJ1-4,TRBD1,-,TRBV25-1,TGTGCCAGCGGGGGACAGGTTATAGATGAAAAACTGTTTTTT,CASGGQVIDEKLFF
TRBJ2-7,-,-,TRBV4-1,TGCGCCAGCAGCCAAGATCTGGGTTGGGACAATGAGCAGTACTTC,CASSQDLGWDNEQYF
TRBJ2-1,-,many,TRBV4-2,TGTGCCAGCAGCCAAGGAATAGTAACGAACAATGAGCAGTTCTTC,CASSQGIVTNNEQFF
TRBJ2-1,-,-,TRBV11-2,TGTGCCAGCAGAGACTGGAGGGGGACTACTTACAATGAGCAGTTCTTC,CASRDWRGTTYNEQFF
TRBJ2-7,-,-,TRBV27,TGTGCCAGCAGCCCGGAGCCCGATCGGTACGAGCAGTACTTC,CASSPEPDRYEQYF
TRBJ2-3,TRBD2,-,TRBV4-2,TGTGCCAGCAGCCAAGTTAGCGGGAGGGAGGATACGCAGTATTTT,CASSQVSGREDTQYF
TRBJ1-2,-,-,TRBV14,TGTGCCAGCAGCCCACGACACTTTAACTATGGCTACACCTTC,CASSPRHFNYGYTF
TRBJ1-2,TRBD1,-,TRBV12-3/TRBV12-4,TGTGCCAGCAGCCCGGGACAGATGCTAAACTATGGCTACACCTTC,CASSPGQMLNYGYTF
TRBJ2-1,TRBD2,-,TRBV5-4,TGTGCCAGCAGCCCAGGACTAGTAAGTGAGCAGTTCTTC,CASSPGLVSEQFF
TRBJ2-7,TRBD2,-,TRBV10-3,TGTGCCATCTTGAGGGAGGGTCGGTACGAGCAGTACTTC,CAILREGRYEQYF
TRBJ2-2,TRBD2,few,TRBV20-1,TGCAGTGCTAGAGATACGGGGGGAGGTTCAACCGGGGAGCTGTTTTTT,CSARDTGGGSTGELFF
TRBJ1-1,-,-,TRBV6-5,TGTGCCAGCAGTTACTCGGGGAAACTGAACACTGAAGCTTTCTTT,CASSYSGKLNTEAFF